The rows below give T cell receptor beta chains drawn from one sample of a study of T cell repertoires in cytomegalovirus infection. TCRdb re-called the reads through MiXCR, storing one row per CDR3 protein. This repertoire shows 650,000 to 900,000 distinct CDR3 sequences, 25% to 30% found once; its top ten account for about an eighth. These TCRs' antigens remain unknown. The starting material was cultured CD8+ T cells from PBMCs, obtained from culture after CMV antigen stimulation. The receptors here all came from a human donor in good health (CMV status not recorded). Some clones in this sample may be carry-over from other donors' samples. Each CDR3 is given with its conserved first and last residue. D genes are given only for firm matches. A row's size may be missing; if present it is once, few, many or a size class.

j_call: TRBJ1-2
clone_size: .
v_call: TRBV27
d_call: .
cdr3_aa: CASRGGSHHGYTF
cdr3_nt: TGTGCCAGCAGAGGGGGTTCCCACCATGGCTACACCTTC

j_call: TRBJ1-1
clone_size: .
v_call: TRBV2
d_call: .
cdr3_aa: CASSAAGGYTEAFF
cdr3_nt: TGTGCCAGCAGTGCGGCAGGAGGGTACACTGAAGCTTTCTTT

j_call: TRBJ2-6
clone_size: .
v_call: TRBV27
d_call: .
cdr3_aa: CASSLESAGANVLTF
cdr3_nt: TGTGCCAGCAGTTTAGAGTCGGCTGGGGCCAACGTCCTGACTTTC

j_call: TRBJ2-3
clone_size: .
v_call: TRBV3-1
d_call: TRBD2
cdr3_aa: CASSQDGLAVGTDTQYF
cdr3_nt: TGTGCCAGCAGCCAAGATGGCCTAGCGGTTGGGACAGATACGCAGTATTTT

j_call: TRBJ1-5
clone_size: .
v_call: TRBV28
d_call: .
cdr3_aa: CASTLYSANQPQHF
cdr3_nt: TGTGCCAGCACCTTGTACTCTGCCAATCAGCCCCAGCATTTT

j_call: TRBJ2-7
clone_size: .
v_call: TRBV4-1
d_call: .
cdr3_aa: CASSQYEFAYEQYF
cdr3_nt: TGCGCCAGCAGCCAATATGAGTTTGCCTACGAGCAGTACTTC

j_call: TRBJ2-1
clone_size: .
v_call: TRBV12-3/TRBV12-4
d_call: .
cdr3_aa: CASSFTFDEQFF
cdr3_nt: TGTGCCAGCAGTTTTACCTTCGATGAGCAGTTCTTC

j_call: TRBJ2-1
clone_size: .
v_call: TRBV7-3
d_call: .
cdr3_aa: CASSSDSNGYNEQFF
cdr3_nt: TGTGCCAGCAGCTCCGACAGTAATGGCTACAATGAGCAGTTCTTC

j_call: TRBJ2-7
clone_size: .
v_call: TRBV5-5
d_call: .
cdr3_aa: CASTRISLGSHEQYF
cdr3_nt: TGTGCCAGCACCCGAATCTCCCTCGGGTCACACGAGCAGTACTTC

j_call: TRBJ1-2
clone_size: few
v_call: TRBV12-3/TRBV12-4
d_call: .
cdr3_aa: CASSFFDRNYGYTF
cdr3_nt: TGTGCCAGCAGTTTCTTCGACAGAAACTATGGCTACACCTTC

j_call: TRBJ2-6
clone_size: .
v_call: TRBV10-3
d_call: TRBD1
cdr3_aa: CAILKNRDREFSGANVLTF
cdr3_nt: TGTGCCATCCTAAAAAACCGGGACAGGGAATTCTCTGGGGCCAACGTCCTGACTTTC

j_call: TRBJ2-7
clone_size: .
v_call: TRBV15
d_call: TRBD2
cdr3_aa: CATSRGLAGAPSYEQYF
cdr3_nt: TGTGCCACCAGCAGAGGACTAGCGGGGGCACCATCCTACGAGCAGTACTTC

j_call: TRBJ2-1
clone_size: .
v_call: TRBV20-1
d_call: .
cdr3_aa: CSARGGRGSYNEQFF
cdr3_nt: TGCAGTGCTAGAGGCGGGCGGGGTTCCTACAATGAGCAGTTCTTC

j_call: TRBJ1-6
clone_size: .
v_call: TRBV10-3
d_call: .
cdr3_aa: CAISEEGQPYSPLHF
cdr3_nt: TGTGCCATCAGTGAGGAAGGTCAGCCCTATTCACCCCTCCACTTT

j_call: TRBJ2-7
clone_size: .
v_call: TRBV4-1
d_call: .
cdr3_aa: CASSQDSRTYSPYEQYF
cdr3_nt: TGCGCCAGCAGCCAAGACTCTAGGACCTATTCCCCCTACGAGCAGTACTTC

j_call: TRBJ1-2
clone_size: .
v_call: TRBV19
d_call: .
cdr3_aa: CASSDSSDSNYGYTF
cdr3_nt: TGTGCCAGTAGTGACTCCTCGGACAGTAACTATGGCTACACCTTC

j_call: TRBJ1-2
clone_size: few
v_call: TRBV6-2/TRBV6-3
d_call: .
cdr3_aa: CASSYALNYGYTF
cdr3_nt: TGTGCCAGCAGTTACGCACTGAACTATGGCTACACCTTC

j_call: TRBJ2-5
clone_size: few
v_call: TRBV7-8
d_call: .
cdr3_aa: CASSPAVGETQYF
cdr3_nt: TGTGCCAGCAGCCCAGCGGTGGGGGAGACCCAGTACTTC

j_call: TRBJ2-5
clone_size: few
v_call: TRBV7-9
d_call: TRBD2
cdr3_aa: CASSLAWEGQETQYF
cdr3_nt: TGTGCCAGCAGCTTAGCGTGGGAGGGTCAAGAGACCCAGTACTTC

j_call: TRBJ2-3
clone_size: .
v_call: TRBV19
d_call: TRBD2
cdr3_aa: CASSASGASTDTQYF
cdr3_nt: TGTGCCAGTAGTGCCAGCGGGGCTAGCACAGATACGCAGTATTTT

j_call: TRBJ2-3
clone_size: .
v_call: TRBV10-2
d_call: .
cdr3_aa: CASSELGLTDTQYF
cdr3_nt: TGCGCCAGCAGTGAGTTAGGACTAACAGATACGCAGTATTTT

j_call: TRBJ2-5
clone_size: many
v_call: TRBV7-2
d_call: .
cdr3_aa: CASSPPGVQETQYF
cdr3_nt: TGTGCCAGCAGCCCCCCGGGGGTCCAAGAGACCCAGTACTTC

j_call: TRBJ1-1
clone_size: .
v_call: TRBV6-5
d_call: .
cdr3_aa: CASSYGLRTEAFF
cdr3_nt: TGTGCCAGCAGTTACGGTTTGCGCACTGAAGCTTTCTTT

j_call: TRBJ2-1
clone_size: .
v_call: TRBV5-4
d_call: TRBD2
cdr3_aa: CASSLPAGEQFF
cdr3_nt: TGTGCCAGCAGCTTGCCAGCGGGGGAGCAGTTCTTC

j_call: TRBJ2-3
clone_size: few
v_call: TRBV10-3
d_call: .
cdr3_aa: CAISSAGVDTQYF
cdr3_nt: TGTGCCATCAGCTCTGCAGGGGTAGATACGCAGTATTTT

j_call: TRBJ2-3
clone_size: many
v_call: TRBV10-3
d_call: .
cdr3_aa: CAISGGGSDTQYF
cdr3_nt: TGTGCCATCAGTGGTGGGGGCAGCGATACGCAGTATTTT

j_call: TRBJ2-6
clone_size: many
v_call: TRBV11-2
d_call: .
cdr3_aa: CASSLSPSVLRSWSGANVLTF
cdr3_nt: TGTGCCAGCAGCTTATCACCCTCGGTCCTGCGCTCTTGGTCTGGGGCCAACGTCCTGACTTTC

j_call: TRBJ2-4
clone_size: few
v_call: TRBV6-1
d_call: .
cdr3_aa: CASSEALGARADIQYF
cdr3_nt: TGTGCCAGCAGTGAAGCCCTGGGGGCGCGAGCGGACATTCAGTACTTC

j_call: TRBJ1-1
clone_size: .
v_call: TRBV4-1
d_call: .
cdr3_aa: CASSQVDGGRTEAFF
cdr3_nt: TGCGCCAGCAGCCAAGTAGACGGGGGAAGGACTGAAGCTTTCTTT

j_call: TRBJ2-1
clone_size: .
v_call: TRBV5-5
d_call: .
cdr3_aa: CASSPWTVRTTYNEQFF
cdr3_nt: TGTGCCAGCAGCCCGTGGACAGTCCGGACAACCTACAATGAGCAGTTCTTC

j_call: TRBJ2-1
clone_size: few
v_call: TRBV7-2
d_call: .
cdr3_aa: CASSLAPQTGEGEQFF
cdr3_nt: TGTGCCAGCAGCTTAGCCCCCCAGACAGGGGAGGGCGAGCAGTTCTTC

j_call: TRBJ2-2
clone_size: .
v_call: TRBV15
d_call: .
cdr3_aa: CATSPKGSGELFF
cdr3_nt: TGTGCCACCAGCCCCAAGGGGTCCGGGGAGCTGTTTTTT

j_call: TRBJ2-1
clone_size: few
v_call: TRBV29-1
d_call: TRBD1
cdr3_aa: CSVEDPDRDHEQFF
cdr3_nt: TGCAGCGTTGAAGATCCCGACAGGGACCATGAGCAGTTCTTC

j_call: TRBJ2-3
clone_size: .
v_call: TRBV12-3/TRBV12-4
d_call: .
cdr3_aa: CASSLTPRPTDTQYF
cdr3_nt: TGTGCCAGCAGTTTAACCCCACGGCCCACAGATACGCAGTATTTT

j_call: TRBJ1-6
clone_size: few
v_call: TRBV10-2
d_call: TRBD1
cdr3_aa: CASSETGGVYNSPLHF
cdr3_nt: TGCGCCAGCAGTGAGACAGGGGGTGTTTATAATTCACCCCTCCACTTT

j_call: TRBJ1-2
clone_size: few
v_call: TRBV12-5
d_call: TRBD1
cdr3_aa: CASGLVGTGALYGYTF
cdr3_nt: TGTGCTAGTGGTTTGGTAGGGACAGGGGCTCTCTATGGCTACACCTTC

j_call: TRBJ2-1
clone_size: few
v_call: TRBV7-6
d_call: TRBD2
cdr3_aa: CASSSPAGGFHEQFF
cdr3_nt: TGTGCCAGCAGCTCCCCAGCGGGGGGTTTTCATGAGCAGTTCTTC

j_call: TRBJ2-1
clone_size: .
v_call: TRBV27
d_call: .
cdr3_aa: CASSQYRGNEQFF
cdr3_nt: TGTGCCAGCAGTCAATACAGAGGCAATGAGCAGTTCTTC

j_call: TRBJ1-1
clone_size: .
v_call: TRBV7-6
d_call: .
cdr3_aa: CASSLATEGTEAFF
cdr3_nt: TGTGCCAGCAGCTTAGCCACTGAAGGGACTGAAGCTTTCTTT

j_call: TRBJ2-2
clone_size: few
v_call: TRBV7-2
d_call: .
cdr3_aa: CASSLVVMRALQLGELFF
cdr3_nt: TGTGCCAGCAGCTTAGTGGTGATGAGGGCCCTACAACTCGGGGAGCTGTTTTTT

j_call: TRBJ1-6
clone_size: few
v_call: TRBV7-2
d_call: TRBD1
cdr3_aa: CASSSRDRLDSPLHF
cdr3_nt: TGTGCCAGCAGCTCCCGGGACAGGTTGGATTCACCCCTCCACTTT

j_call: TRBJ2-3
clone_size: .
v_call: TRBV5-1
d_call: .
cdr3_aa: CASSPLTPKGFGTDTQYF
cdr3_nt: TGCGCCAGCAGCCCCCTCACCCCGAAGGGCTTTGGGACAGATACGCAGTATTTT

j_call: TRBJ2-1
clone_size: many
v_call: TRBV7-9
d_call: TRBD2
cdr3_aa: CASSPPLAGGRENEQFF
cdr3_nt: TGTGCCAGCAGCCCCCCCCTAGCGGGGGGCAGGGAGAATGAGCAGTTCTTC

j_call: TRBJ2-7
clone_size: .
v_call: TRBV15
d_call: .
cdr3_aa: CATSRAHSSSYEQYF
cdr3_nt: TGTGCCACCAGTCGGGCCCATTCTAGCTCCTACGAGCAGTACTTC